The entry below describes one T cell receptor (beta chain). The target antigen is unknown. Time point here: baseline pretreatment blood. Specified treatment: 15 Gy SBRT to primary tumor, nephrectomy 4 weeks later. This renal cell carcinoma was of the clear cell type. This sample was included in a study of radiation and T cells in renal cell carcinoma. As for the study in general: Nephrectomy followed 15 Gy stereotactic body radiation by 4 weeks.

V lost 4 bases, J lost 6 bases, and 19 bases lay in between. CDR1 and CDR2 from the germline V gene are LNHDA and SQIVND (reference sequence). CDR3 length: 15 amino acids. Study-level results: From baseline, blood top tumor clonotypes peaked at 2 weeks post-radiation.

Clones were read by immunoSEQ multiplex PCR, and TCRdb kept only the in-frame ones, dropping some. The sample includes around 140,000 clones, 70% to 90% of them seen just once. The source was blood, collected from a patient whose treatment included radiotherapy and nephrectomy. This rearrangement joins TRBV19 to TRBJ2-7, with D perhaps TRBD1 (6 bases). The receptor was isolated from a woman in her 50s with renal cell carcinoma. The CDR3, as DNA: TGTGCCAGTAGTACGGACAGAACCAATCTCCTCGAGCAGTACTTC. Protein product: CASSTDRTNLLEQYF.